This T cell receptor beta chain was sequenced in a study of blood T cell repertoires in COVID-19. Turning to the study itself: T cells, B-cell-depleted T cells, or PBMCs provided the cDNA or gDNA that served as material.

Some clones are missing from TCRdb's copy, which holds only in-frame ones; the method was immunoSEQ multiplex PCR. Of some 20,000 clones in the sample, around 83% were seen once. V was pared by 5 bases and J by 0 bases, with 9 bases of the junction left unmatched. The germline V gene encodes CDR1 SEHNR and CDR2 FQNEAQ (reference sequence). The CDR3 spans 17 residues. The clonotype originates from a human donor in a cohort sampled during active COVID-19. The V gene is TRBV7-9, the J gene TRBJ1-4; 7 bases match TRBD1. Sequencing used peripheral blood. DNA for the CDR3: TGTGCCAGCAGCGGCAGACAGGGAAGTGCAACTAATGAAAAACTGTTTTTT. This codes for CASSGRQGSATNEKLFF.